Listed below are T cell receptor beta chains from one sample, sequenced in a study of blood T cells in healthy people across ages. TCRdb fed the 5' RACE reads into MiXCR, producing one record per CDR3 protein. The sample contains approximately 350,000 distinct CDR3 sequences, roughly half of which appear only once. Sequencing input: blood. The origin of the receptors is a man aged 55 to 70 in good health. Both conserved end residues are part of each CDR3. The D gene is left open where the match is weak. The listing skips clone size in some rows; elsewhere it reads once, few, many or a size class.

j_call clone_size d_call v_call cdr3_nt cdr3_aa
TRBJ2-1 NA TRBD2 TRBV4-1 TGCGCCAGCAGCCAAGATAGCCGGACTAGCGGGAGGGCCAGAGATGAGCAGTTCTTC CASSQDSRTSGRARDEQFF
TRBJ1-2 once NA TRBV20-1 TGCAGTGCTAGAGATTGGAGGGAGTCCTATGGCTACACCTTC CSARDWRESYGYTF
TRBJ1-2 NA NA TRBV10-3 TGTGCCATCAGTCCCCCTGGGGGCAGGGGCTATGGCTACACCTTC CAISPPGGRGYGYTF
TRBJ2-7 NA NA TRBV12-3/TRBV12-4 TGTGCCAGCAGTTTAGCGGCAGGGTCCGCGATCGAGCAGTACTTC CASSLAAGSAIEQYF
TRBJ2-7 few TRBD2 TRBV7-2 TGTGCCAGCAGCTTAGGGACTAGCGCCACCTACGAGCAGTACTTC CASSLGTSATYEQYF
TRBJ2-7 many NA TRBV28 TGTGCCAGCAACGGGTGGGGCAGTTCCTCCTACGAGCAGTACTTC CASNGWGSSSYEQYF
TRBJ2-5 NA NA TRBV6-1 TGTGCCAGCAGCCGACATAAAGAGACCCAGTACTTC CASSRHKETQYF
TRBJ2-7 few NA TRBV13 TGTGCCAGCAGCTTACAACTCGGGAGACAGAGCTCCTACGAGCAGTACTTC CASSLQLGRQSSYEQYF
TRBJ2-3 NA TRBD2 TRBV4-2 TGTGCCAGCAGCCAAGAACCTAGCGGGGGAACTTACACAGATACGCAGTATTTT CASSQEPSGGTYTDTQYF
TRBJ2-1 NA NA TRBV24-1 TGTGCCACCAGTGATTACGGAGGGAACAATGAGCAGTTCTTC CATSDYGGNNEQFF
TRBJ2-7 NA TRBD1 TRBV15 TGTGCCACCAGCATGGGACAGCACTCCTACGAGCAGTACTTC CATSMGQHSYEQYF
TRBJ1-5 NA NA TRBV29-1 TGCAGCGTTGGTGAGGGAAGCAATCAGCCCCAGCATTTT CSVGEGSNQPQHF
TRBJ2-3 few NA TRBV20-1 TGCAGTGCCCATAGCGCAGATACGCAGTATTTT CSAHSADTQYF
TRBJ1-1 few NA TRBV29-1 TGCAGCGTTGAAACACAGCCACGGAACACTGAAGCTTTCTTT CSVETQPRNTEAFF
TRBJ2-7 NA NA TRBV28 TGTGCCAGCCGCGGGACGGTCTCCTACGAGCAGTACTTC CASRGTVSYEQYF
TRBJ2-3 NA NA TRBV6-2/TRBV6-3 TGTGCCAGCAAACCGGACCCCTTCACAGATACGCAGTATTTT CASKPDPFTDTQYF
TRBJ2-5 many TRBD2 TRBV3-1 TGTGCCAGCAGCCAAGATCTTGCGGGGGACCGGACCCAGTACTTC CASSQDLAGDRTQYF
TRBJ2-7 NA TRBD1 TRBV7-9 TGTGCCAGCAGCCCCGAAGGGGCCAGGGGGTACGAGCAGTACTTC CASSPEGARGYEQYF
TRBJ2-3 NA NA TRBV20-1 TGCAGTGCACCGTGGGTAGATACGCAGTATTTT CSAPWVDTQYF
TRBJ1-4 NA NA TRBV3-1 TGTGCCAGCAGCCAAGGTCCAGGGCCTAATGAAAAACTGTTTTTT CASSQGPGPNEKLFF
TRBJ2-1 NA NA TRBV29-1 TGCAGCGTTTCGGGGAGCTACAATGAGCAGTTCTTC CSVSGSYNEQFF
TRBJ2-1 NA NA TRBV14 TGTGCCAGCAGCCACACCCTGACAGGTGGGGAGCAGTTCTTC CASSHTLTGGEQFF
TRBJ1-1 NA NA TRBV9 TGTGCCAGCAGCGTAAAGGCAGGGTTGAACACTGAAGCTTTCTTT CASSVKAGLNTEAFF
TRBJ2-5 NA NA TRBV20-1 TGCAGTGCTGGGGGCGGCACTATATCGGAGACCCAGTACTTC CSAGGGTISETQYF
TRBJ2-3 few TRBD2 TRBV7-9 TGTGCCAGCAGCGTCGGAGCGGGGGATACGCAGTATTTT CASSVGAGDTQYF
TRBJ2-7 few NA TRBV4-2 TGTGCCAGCAGCCAAGCCACACAGGGTTACTACGAGCAGTACTTC CASSQATQGYYEQYF
TRBJ2-5 NA NA TRBV9 TGTGCCAGCAGCGTAGAGGAAACGACTACCCAGTACTTC CASSVEETTTQYF
TRBJ2-7 few TRBD1 TRBV12-3/TRBV12-4 TGTGCCAGCAGTGTGGGACAGAATTACGAGCAGTACTTC CASSVGQNYEQYF
TRBJ2-7 NA TRBD1 TRBV11-1 TGTGCCAGCAGCTTAGGACAGGGGAAGGCCTACGAGCAGTACTTC CASSLGQGKAYEQYF
TRBJ1-1 NA NA TRBV29-1 TGCAGCGTTATATTAGCCCGGGAGGGAGGTGAAGCTTTCTTT CSVILAREGGEAFF
TRBJ2-5 few NA TRBV20-1 TGCAGTGCTGCGCGGCGGGTAGCTGGAGAGACCCAGTACTTC CSAARRVAGETQYF
TRBJ2-7 NA NA TRBV27 TGTGCCAGCAGTTGGAGGGTCTACGAGCAGTACTTC CASSWRVYEQYF
TRBJ2-1 NA TRBD2 TRBV20-1 TGCAGTGCTAGAGATAGTGTTGCGGGAGGGAAAAATGAGCAGTTCTTC CSARDSVAGGKNEQFF
TRBJ2-7 many NA TRBV14 TGTGCCAGCAGCCAAGAAATCATGCGCGAGCAGTACTTC CASSQEIMREQYF
TRBJ2-2 NA TRBD1 TRBV5-1 TGCGCCAGCAGCAATCCCGGGACAGCGAACACCGGGGAGCTGTTTTTT CASSNPGTANTGELFF
TRBJ2-5 NA TRBD1 TRBV6-2/TRBV6-3 TGTGCCAGCAGACCTCCGGGACAGGGGTGGCAGACCCAGTACTTC CASRPPGQGWQTQYF
TRBJ2-4 NA TRBD1 TRBV6-5 TGTGCCAGCAGCCAGGACAGGGGAAGCATTCAGTACTTC CASSQDRGSIQYF
TRBJ2-7 NA NA TRBV4-2 TGTGCCAGCAGCCAACTATGGCTAAGTCGCGAGCAGTACTTC CASSQLWLSREQYF
TRBJ2-3 once NA TRBV6-2/TRBV6-3 TGTGCCAGCAGCGGTTGGAAGGAGGGGGCGCAGTATTTT CASSGWKEGAQYF
TRBJ2-3 NA TRBD2 TRBV12-3/TRBV12-4 TGTGCCAGCAGTTTAGTCCTAGCGGCCATGGCAGATACGCAGTATTTT CASSLVLAAMADTQYF
TRBJ1-2 NA TRBD1 TRBV7-2 TGTGCCAGCAGCTTTGGCGGGACAGCTAACTATGGCTACACCTTC CASSFGGTANYGYTF
TRBJ2-7 NA NA TRBV28 TGTGCCAGCACCCTGTGGGGCGAGCAGTACTTC CASTLWGEQYF
TRBJ2-3 many NA TRBV7-2 TGTGCCAGCAGCTTAGGGGGGGCAATAGATACGCAGTATTTT CASSLGGAIDTQYF
TRBJ2-1 few TRBD2 TRBV12-3/TRBV12-4 TGTGCCAGCAGTTTAGGAAGCGGGGGGCACTCCTACAATGAGCAGTTCTTC CASSLGSGGHSYNEQFF
TRBJ2-1 NA TRBD2 TRBV11-3 TGTGCCAGCAGCCCCCGTGGGGGGGGGGGGGGAAACAATGAGCAGTTCTTC CASSPRGGGGGNNEQFF
TRBJ2-7 NA NA TRBV6-5 TGTGCCAGCACCCCAGACCGGGTGGCTACCTACGAGCAGTACTTC CASTPDRVATYEQYF
TRBJ2-3 NA NA TRBV2 TGTGCCAGCAGCGCCCCTCCGGGACTTCGCACAGATACGCAGTATTTT CASSAPPGLRTDTQYF
TRBJ2-7 NA NA TRBV29-1 TGCAGCGCTAGTGGGGGCGGGCCTTCCTACGAGCAGTACTTC CSASGGGPSYEQYF
TRBJ2-7 few NA TRBV30 TGTGCCTGGAGTGTAATGGGGGAGCAGTACTTC CAWSVMGEQYF
TRBJ2-5 NA NA TRBV11-2 TGTGCCAGCAGCTTAGTGAGCGGCTTCGGGAATGAGCAGTACTTC CASSLVSGFGNEQYF
TRBJ2-7 few NA TRBV10-3 TGTGCCATCAGTGAGTCCGGAACCTACGAGCAGTACTTC CAISESGTYEQYF
TRBJ2-5 few NA TRBV11-2 TGTGCCAGCAGCGAGCTGAGACTCCCAGGCAGTGAGCAGTACTTC CASSELRLPGSEQYF
TRBJ1-5 NA NA TRBV30 TGTGCCTGGAGTGTTGCAGGTCAAGGACAGCCCCAGCATTTT CAWSVAGQGQPQHF
TRBJ2-7 many NA TRBV7-2 TGTGCCAGCAGCTTAGGGAGTGGACAGCTATCCTACGAGCAGTACTTC CASSLGSGQLSYEQYF
TRBJ2-6 few NA TRBV2 TGTGCCAGCAGTCCGTCCTCCGGGTTATACTCTGGGGCCAACGTCCTGACTTTC CASSPSSGLYSGANVLTF
TRBJ1-1 few TRBD1 TRBV11-2 TGTGCCAGCAGCTCCCTCAGGGGGCGCGTTGGGACTGAAGCTTTCTTT CASSSLRGRVGTEAFF
TRBJ2-3 few NA TRBV12-3/TRBV12-4 TGTGCCAGCACCTCTGGGGATTTCACCACAGATACGCAGTATTTT CASTSGDFTTDTQYF